This T cell receptor (beta chain) appears in the sequencing data of a study of blood T cell repertoires in COVID-19. Study-wide context: Sites in the United States, Italy and Spain provided acute and convalescent COVID-19 samples.

TCRdb's copy holds only in-frame clones and misses some; the assay was immunoSEQ multiplex PCR. The sample includes 120,000 or so clones, approximately 80% of them seen just once. The CDR3 extends over 15 amino acids. Trimming stripped 2 bases from V and 0 bases from J, with 11 bases between. Germline CDR1 is SGHTS and CDR2 is YDEGEE. This chain connects TRBV5-8 to TRBJ2-5; D gene unclear. The receptor was isolated from a man in his sixties or seventies with acute or convalescent COVID-19. Input material: peripheral blood. CDR3 sequence (DNA): TGTGCCAGCAGCTTTGGGCAGAAACACCAAGAGACCCAGTACTTC. This translates into CASSFGQKHQETQYF.